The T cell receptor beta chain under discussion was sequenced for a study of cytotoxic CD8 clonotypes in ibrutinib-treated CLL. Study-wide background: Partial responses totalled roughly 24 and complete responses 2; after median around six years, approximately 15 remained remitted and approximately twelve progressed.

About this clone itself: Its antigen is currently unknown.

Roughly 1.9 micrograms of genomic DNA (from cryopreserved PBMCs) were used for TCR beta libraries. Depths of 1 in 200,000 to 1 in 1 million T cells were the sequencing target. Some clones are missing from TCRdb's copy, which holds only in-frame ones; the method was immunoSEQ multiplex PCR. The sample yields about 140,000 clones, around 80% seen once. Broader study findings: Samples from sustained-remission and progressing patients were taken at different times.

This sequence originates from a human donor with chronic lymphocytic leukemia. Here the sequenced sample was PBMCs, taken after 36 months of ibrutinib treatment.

The CDR3 DNA sequence: TGTGCCAGCAGCCAGGGACTAGCGGGGGCCGAGCAGTACTTC. Translating gives CASSQGLAGAEQYF. V gene TRBV4-2 combines with J gene TRBJ2-7; 14 nucleotides align to TRBD2. The CDR3 sequence is 14 residues long. V trimming: 3 bases; J trimming: 6 bases; junction bases outside the gene matches: 1. Germline-derived CDR1 and CDR2 are LGHNA and YNFKEQ.